This is a list of T cell receptor beta chains from one sample in a study of cytomegalovirus exposure and HLA in healthy donors. TCRdb's copy holds only in-frame clones and misses some; the assay was immunoSEQ multiplex PCR. The sample yields approximately 59,000 clones, 65% to 80% seen once. The sequencing input was PBMCs. These receptor sequences come from a middle-aged man in good health and CMV-seropositive. Both conserved end residues are part of each CDR3. Each record gives: J gene, CDR3 length, clone size, V gene, D gene, CDR3 DNA, CDR3 protein. D genes are given only for firm matches. Not every row has a clone size; where given, it reads once, few, many or a size class.

TRBJ1-1 12 NA TRBV7-2 NA TGTGCCAGCAACCGAGAGATCCGTCGAGCTTTCTTT CASNREIRRAFF
TRBJ2-1 14 NA TRBV29-1 NA TGCAGCGTTGAGTGGGGAGTCGGAGGCAATGAGCAGTTCTTC CSVEWGVGGNEQFF
TRBJ2-3 16 once TRBV6-1 TRBD2 TGTGCCAGCAGTGAAGCGGGCGGGAGATTGGGAGATACGCAGTATTTT CASSEAGGRLGDTQYF
TRBJ2-1 18 NA TRBV7-3 TRBD2 TGTGCCAGCAGCTTAACGAGCCTAGCGGGAGGCACCTACAATGAGCAGTTCTTC CASSLTSLAGGTYNEQFF
TRBJ1-6 13 NA TRBV27 NA TGTGCCAGCAGTTCACCCTCGGGGTCACCCCTCCACTTT CASSSPSGSPLHF
TRBJ2-3 12 NA TRBV10-3 NA TGTGCCATAGCAGGAATGTTAGATACGCAGTATTTT CAIAGMLDTQYF
TRBJ1-5 13 NA TRBV19 NA TGTGCCAGTAGTGACACCTTTTATCAGCCCCAGCATTTT CASSDTFYQPQHF
TRBJ2-1 12 few TRBV30 NA TGTGCCTGGGGGGTACCCCGGGGTGAGCAGTTCTTC CAWGVPRGEQFF
TRBJ1-5 14 NA TRBV7-9 NA TGTGCCAGCAGCTTAGGGACAATGGATCCGCCCCAGCATTTT CASSLGTMDPPQHF
TRBJ2-5 15 NA TRBV9 TRBD2 TGTGCCAGCAGCGCTTTGACTAGCGGGGCAGAGACCCAGTACTTC CASSALTSGAETQYF
TRBJ1-4 14 NA TRBV27 TRBD1 TGTGCCAGCAGTCCCGGGACAGACAATGAAAAACTGTTTTTT CASSPGTDNEKLFF
TRBJ2-5 14 NA TRBV6-4 NA TGTGCCAGCAGTGACGTGGCAGGGGGGGAGACCCAGTACTTC CASSDVAGGETQYF
TRBJ2-7 15 NA TRBV5-1 TRBD2 TGCGCCAGCAGCGACGGGACTAGCGCTTCCTACGAGCAGTACTTC CASSDGTSASYEQYF
TRBJ1-5 15 few TRBV27 NA TGTGCCAGCAGTTTCGTGGCAGGGAGGCATCAGCCCCAGCATTTT CASSFVAGRHQPQHF
TRBJ1-3 14 NA TRBV15 TRBD1 TGTGCCACCAGCACCCTGACAGGGAGGAACACCATATATTTT CATSTLTGRNTIYF
TRBJ2-1 18 NA TRBV7-9 TRBD2 TGTTCCAGCAGCCCAGGAGGTTGGTGGGAGGGCTCCTACAATGAGCAGTTCTTC CSSSPGGWWEGSYNEQFF
TRBJ2-1 14 NA TRBV29-1 TRBD2 TGCAGCGTTGAGGAGCGGGAGATATGGGGTGAGCAGTTCTTC CSVEEREIWGEQFF
TRBJ1-2 14 NA TRBV12-5 NA TGTGCTAGTGGTTTGGTACTCTCCCGAGATGGCTACACCTTC CASGLVLSRDGYTF
TRBJ2-7 15 NA TRBV2 NA TGTGCCAGCAGTCCCCAGGCAGGTCTAAGGTACGAGCAGTACTTC CASSPQAGLRYEQYF
TRBJ2-1 16 NA TRBV4-2 TRBD1 TGTGCCAGCAGCCCTGGCCGACAGGGTACCTACAATGAGCAGTTCTTC CASSPGRQGTYNEQFF
TRBJ2-7 14 NA TRBV19 NA TGTGCCAGTAGTATAGGAGGGGGAGCCTACGAGCAGTACTTC CASSIGGGAYEQYF
TRBJ1-2 15 NA TRBV19 NA TGTGCCAGTAGCCTTCGTACAGGGTCTAACTATGGCTACACCTTC CASSLRTGSNYGYTF
TRBJ2-7 14 NA TRBV7-3 NA TGTGCCAGCAGCCCTGGGGGCAGCGACTACGAGCAGTACTTC CASSPGGSDYEQYF
TRBJ1-5 14 NA TRBV6-4 NA TGTGCCAGCACTAAGCCCCCCCCCGGGGAGCCCCAGCATTTT CASTKPPPGEPQHF
TRBJ1-2 13 few TRBV7-9 NA TGTGCCAGCAGCTTAGCCGACAGGTACGGCTACACCTTC CASSLADRYGYTF
TRBJ1-5 15 few TRBV7-2 TRBD1 TGTGCCAGCAGCCGGGGACAGGGTAGCAATCAGCCCCAGCATTTT CASSRGQGSNQPQHF
TRBJ2-7 15 NA TRBV25-1 NA TGTGCCAGCAGTGAATGGGGTGGGGGGACCTACGAGCAGTACTTC CASSEWGGGTYEQYF
TRBJ1-5 13 NA TRBV19 TRBD1 TGTGCCAGTAGTGGGACAGGGGGTCAGCCCCAGCATTTT CASSGTGGQPQHF
TRBJ2-2 16 few TRBV19 TRBD2 TGTGCCAGTAGTCGGACGGGGGGGGCCGTCACCGGGGAGCTGTTTTTT CASSRTGGAVTGELFF
TRBJ2-5 15 NA TRBV9 TRBD1 TGTGCCAGCAGCGGCATCACAGGGGGCCTAGAGACCCAGTACTTC CASSGITGGLETQYF
TRBJ2-2 12 NA TRBV6-5 NA TGTGCCAGCAGTTACCTTCCGGGGGAGCTGTTTTTT CASSYLPGELFF
TRBJ2-3 15 NA TRBV6-1 NA TGTGCCAGCAAACCACGGGGGGCTAGCACAGATACGCAGTATTTT CASKPRGASTDTQYF
TRBJ2-5 18 NA TRBV7-9 TRBD2 TGTGCCAGCAGCTTGGCGCCGGGGCTAGCGGGAGGATTCGAGACCCAGTACTTC CASSLAPGLAGGFETQYF
TRBJ1-4 13 NA TRBV2 NA TGTGCCACCACCAGGGGAGACAATGAAAAACTGTTTTTT CATTRGDNEKLFF
TRBJ1-2 14 NA TRBV19 TRBD1 TGTGCCAGTACCCAGGGGGATTCCAACTATGGCTACACCTTC CASTQGDSNYGYTF
TRBJ1-1 12 NA TRBV30 NA TGTGCCTGGATGGGGGGGAGCACTGAAGCTTTCTTT CAWMGGSTEAFF
TRBJ1-1 13 NA TRBV2 NA TGTGCCAGCAGTCGGGGGATGGCGACTGAAGCTTTCTTT CASSRGMATEAFF
TRBJ1-1 13 NA TRBV6-1 NA TGTGCCAGCAGCCGTCGGGGGGACACTGAAGCTTTCTTT CASSRRGDTEAFF
TRBJ2-1 13 NA TRBV4-3 NA TGCGCCAGCAGCCAAGGAGGGAACAATGAGCAGTTCTTC CASSQGGNNEQFF
TRBJ2-4 13 NA TRBV7-2 TRBD1 TGTGCCAGCAGCTACATGGACAGGGTGGTTCAGTACTTC CASSYMDRVVQYF
TRBJ2-1 14 NA TRBV7-6 NA TGTGCCAGCAGCTTAGGAGGGGGCTACAATGAGCAGTTCTTC CASSLGGGYNEQFF
TRBJ2-1 12 few TRBV5-1 NA TGCGCCAGCAGCTTACAGGGTGAGGAGCAGTTCTTC CASSLQGEEQFF
TRBJ2-1 14 NA TRBV7-6 NA TGTGCCAGCAGCTTAGTAACTAGCTCCAATGAGCAGTTCTTC CASSLVTSSNEQFF
TRBJ1-1 15 NA TRBV7-9 NA TGTGCCAGCCGGGCAGGGATGGTGGGGAACACTGAAGCTTTCTTT CASRAGMVGNTEAFF
TRBJ1-5 14 NA TRBV2 TRBD1 TGTGCCAGCAGTCAACAGGGGAGCAATCAGCCCCAGCATTTT CASSQQGSNQPQHF
TRBJ2-5 15 NA TRBV19 TRBD1 TGTGCCAGTAGTGTGACAGGGGGCATGGAAGAGACCCAGTACTTC CASSVTGGMEETQYF
TRBJ2-3 14 NA TRBV7-8 NA TGTGCCAGCAGCTTAGAGGGCAGGGTAGATACGCAGTATTTT CASSLEGRVDTQYF
TRBJ2-7 14 NA TRBV19 TRBD2 TGTGCCAGTAATGAGCGGGAGGGCCTTTCCGAGCAGTACTTC CASNEREGLSEQYF
TRBJ2-7 12 NA TRBV7-9 NA TGTTCCAGCAGCCCTGTCGTCCACGAGCAGTACTTC CSSSPVVHEQYF
TRBJ2-5 12 NA TRBV29-1 NA TGCAGCGTTGTTAGTTCCCAAGAGACCCAGTACTTC CSVVSSQETQYF
TRBJ2-1 14 few TRBV19 NA TGTGCCAGTAAAGACACCCGGGGTTACAATGAGCAGTTCTTC CASKDTRGYNEQFF